This T cell receptor beta chain was identified during a study of T cells expressing NK-cell markers. Study at large: The study drew TCR beta repertoires from sorted CD3+CD56+NKG2C+, CD3+CD56+NKG2C- and CD3+CD56-NKG2C+ T cells. General study results and limits: In 5 to 7 donors, dominant CD3+CD56+NKG2C+ clones formed roughly 1.0-7.5% of CD8+ cells. Researchers report these clonotypes also headed the CD3+CD56-NKG2C+ fraction in a few donors.

Per the germline V gene, CDR1 is GTSNPN and CDR2 is SVGIG (reference sequence). This CDR3 has 14 amino acids. Worth noting for this clonotype: The antigen is unknown.

Scientists made TCR beta cDNA using 5'RACE template switching with UMIs. TCRdb re-called the 5' RACE reads and catalogs CDR3 proteins one per entry, DNA excluded. Its table records 400,000 to 450,000 distinct CDR3 sequences. Sequencing was done on a sample of blood T cells: a sorted CD56 or NKG2C T cell subset, CD4+ or CD8+ T cells, or bulk PBMC T cells (not recorded which). This TCR was recovered from a woman between 18 and 70 years old in good health. The gene calls are TRBV30 and TRBJ2-2; TCRdb outputs TRBD1, but without DNA this stays unchecked. CDR3 in amino acids: CAWSVLGGDGELFF.